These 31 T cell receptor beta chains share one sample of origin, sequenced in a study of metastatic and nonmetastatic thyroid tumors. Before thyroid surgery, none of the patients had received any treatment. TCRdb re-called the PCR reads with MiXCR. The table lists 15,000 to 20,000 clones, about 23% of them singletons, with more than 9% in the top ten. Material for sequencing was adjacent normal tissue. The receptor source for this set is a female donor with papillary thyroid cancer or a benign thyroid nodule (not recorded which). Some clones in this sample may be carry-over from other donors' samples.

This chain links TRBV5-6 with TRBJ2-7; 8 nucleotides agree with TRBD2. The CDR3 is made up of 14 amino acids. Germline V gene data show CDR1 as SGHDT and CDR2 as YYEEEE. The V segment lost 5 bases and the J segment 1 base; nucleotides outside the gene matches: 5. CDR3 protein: CASRAGDGSYEQYF. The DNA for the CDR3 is TGTGCCAGCAGAGCGGGGGACGGGTCCTACGAGCAGTACTTC.

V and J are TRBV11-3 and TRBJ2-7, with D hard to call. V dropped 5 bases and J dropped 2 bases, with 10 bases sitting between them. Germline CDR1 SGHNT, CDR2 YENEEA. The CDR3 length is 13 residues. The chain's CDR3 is CASSQSVTYEQYF. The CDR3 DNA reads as TGTGCCAGCAGCCAGTCAGTTACCTACGAGCAGTACTTC.

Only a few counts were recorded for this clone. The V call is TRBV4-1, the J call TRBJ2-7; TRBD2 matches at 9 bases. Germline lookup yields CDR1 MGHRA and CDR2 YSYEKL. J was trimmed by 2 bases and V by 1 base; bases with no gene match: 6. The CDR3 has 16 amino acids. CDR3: CASSQVASGEPYEQYF. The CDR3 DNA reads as TGCGCCAGCAGCCAAGTTGCTAGCGGGGAGCCCTACGAGCAGTACTTC.

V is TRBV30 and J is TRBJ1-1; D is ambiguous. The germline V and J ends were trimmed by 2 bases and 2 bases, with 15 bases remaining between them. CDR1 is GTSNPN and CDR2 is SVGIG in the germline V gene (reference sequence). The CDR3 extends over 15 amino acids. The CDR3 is CAWSWELGTNTEAFF. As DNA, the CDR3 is TGTGCCTGGAGTTGGGAATTGGGTACAAACACTGAAGCTTTCTTT. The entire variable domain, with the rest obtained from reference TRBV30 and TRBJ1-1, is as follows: SQTIHQWPATLVQPVGSPLSLECTVEGTSNPNLYWYRQAAGRGLQLLFYSVGIGQISSEVPQNLSASRPQDRQFILSSKKLLLSDSGFYLCAWSWELGTNTEAFFGQGTRLTVV.

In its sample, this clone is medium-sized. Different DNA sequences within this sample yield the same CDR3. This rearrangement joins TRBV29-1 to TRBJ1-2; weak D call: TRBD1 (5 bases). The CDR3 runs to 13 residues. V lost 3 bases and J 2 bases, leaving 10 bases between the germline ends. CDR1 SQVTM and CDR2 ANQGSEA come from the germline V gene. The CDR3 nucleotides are TGCAGCGTTGATTGGGGGGTCAACTATGGCTACACCTTC. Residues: CSVDWGVNYGYTF.

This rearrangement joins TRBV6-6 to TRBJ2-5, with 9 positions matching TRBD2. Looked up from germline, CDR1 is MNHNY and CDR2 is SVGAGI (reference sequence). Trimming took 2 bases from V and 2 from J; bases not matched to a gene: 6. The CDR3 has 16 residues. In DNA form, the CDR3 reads TGTGCCAGCAGTTACCGTGTTCTAGCGGGACAAGAGACCCAGTACTTC. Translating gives CASSYRVLAGQETQYF.

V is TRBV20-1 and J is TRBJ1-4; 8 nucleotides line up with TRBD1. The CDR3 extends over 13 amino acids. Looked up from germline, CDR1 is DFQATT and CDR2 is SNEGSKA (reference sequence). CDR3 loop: CTAGGTTTDIQFF. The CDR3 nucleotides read TGCACCGCAGGGGGCACTACGACAGACATTCAGTTTTTT.

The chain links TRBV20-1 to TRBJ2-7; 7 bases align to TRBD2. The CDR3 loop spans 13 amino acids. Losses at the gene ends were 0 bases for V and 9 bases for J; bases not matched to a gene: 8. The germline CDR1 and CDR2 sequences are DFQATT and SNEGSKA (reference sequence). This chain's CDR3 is CSAREGDYRRQYF. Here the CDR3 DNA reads TGCAGTGCTAGAGAGGGGGACTATCGGAGGCAGTACTTC.

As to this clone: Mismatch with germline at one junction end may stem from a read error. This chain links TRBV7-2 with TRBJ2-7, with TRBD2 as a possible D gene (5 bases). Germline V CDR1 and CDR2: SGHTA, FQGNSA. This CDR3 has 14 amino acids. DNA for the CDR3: TGTGCCAGCAGCTTAGACGCGGGCGCTCCCACTGAGGACTTC. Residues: CASSLDAGAPTEDF. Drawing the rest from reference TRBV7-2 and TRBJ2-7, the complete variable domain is GAGVSQSPSNKVTEKGKDVELRCDPISGHTALYWYRQSLGQGLEFLIYFQGNSAPDKSGLPSDRFSAERTGGSVSTLTIQRTQQEDSAVYLCASSLDAGAPTEDFGPGTRLTVT.

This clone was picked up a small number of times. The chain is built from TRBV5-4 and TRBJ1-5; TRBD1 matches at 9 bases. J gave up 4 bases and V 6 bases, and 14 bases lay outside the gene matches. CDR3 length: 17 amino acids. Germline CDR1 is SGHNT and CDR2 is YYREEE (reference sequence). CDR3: CASTYSDRTGANQPQHF. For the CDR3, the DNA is TGTGCCAGCACCTACTCTGATAGGACAGGGGCAAATCAGCCCCAGCATTTT.

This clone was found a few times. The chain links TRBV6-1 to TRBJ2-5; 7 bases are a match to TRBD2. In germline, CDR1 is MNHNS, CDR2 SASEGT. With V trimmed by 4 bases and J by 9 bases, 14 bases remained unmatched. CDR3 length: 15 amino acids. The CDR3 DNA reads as TGTGCCAGCAGTGGGCTAGCGGCCACCGAAGGGTCCCAGTACTTC. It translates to CASSGLAATEGSQYF.

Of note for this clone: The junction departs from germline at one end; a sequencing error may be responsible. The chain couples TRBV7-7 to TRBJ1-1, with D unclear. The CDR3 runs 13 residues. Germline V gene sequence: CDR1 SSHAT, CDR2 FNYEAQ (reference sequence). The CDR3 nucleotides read TGTGCTAGCAGCTTAGTGTCGGGCACTGAAGCTTTCTTT. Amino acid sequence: CASSLVSGTEAFF.

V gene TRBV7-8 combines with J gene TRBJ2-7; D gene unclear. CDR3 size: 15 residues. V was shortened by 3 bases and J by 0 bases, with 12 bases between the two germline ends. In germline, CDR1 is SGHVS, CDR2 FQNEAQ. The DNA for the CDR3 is TGTGCCAGCAGCTTGATCTTTCCGAGCTCCTACGAGCAGTACTTC. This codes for CASSLIFPSSYEQYF.

This chain's CDR3 is CASSPGTGVSYEQYF. The CDR3 nucleotides read TGTGCCAGCTCACCAGGGACAGGGGTTTCCTACGAGCAGTACTTC. V gene TRBV18 combines with J gene TRBJ2-7; TRBD1 matches at 10 bases. This CDR3 comprises 15 residues. The V gene end was trimmed by 2 bases and the J gene end by 1 base; junction bases not matched to a gene: 2. Germline values: CDR1 KGHSH, CDR2 LQKENI.

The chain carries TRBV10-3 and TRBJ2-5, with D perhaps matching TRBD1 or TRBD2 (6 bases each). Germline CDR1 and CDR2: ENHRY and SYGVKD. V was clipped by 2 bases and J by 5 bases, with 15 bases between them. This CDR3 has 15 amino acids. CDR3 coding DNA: TGTGCCATCAGTGAGGAAGGGGGGCCGATTGAGACCCAGTACTTC. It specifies CAISEEGGPIETQYF.

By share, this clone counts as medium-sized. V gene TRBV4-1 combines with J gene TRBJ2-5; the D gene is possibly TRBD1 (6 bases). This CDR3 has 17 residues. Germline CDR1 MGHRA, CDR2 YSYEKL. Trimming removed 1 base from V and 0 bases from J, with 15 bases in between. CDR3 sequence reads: CASSQAPTGFDQETQYF. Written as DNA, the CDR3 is TGCGCCAGCAGCCAAGCCCCGACAGGATTCGACCAAGAGACCCAGTACTTC.

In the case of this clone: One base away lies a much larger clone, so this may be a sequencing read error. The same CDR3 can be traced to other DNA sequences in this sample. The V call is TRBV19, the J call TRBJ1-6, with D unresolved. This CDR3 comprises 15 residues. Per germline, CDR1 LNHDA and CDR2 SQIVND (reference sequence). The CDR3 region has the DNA TGTGCCAGTAGTATTGGCGTTTTATGGAATTCACCCCTACACTTT. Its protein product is CASSIGVLWNSPLHF.

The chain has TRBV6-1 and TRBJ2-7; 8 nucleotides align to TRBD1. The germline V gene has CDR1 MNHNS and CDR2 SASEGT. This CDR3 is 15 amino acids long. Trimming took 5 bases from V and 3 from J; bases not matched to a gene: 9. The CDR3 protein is CASSLTGTGGYEQYF. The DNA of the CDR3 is TGTGCCAGCAGTTTGACCGGGACAGGAGGCTACGAGCAGTACTTC.

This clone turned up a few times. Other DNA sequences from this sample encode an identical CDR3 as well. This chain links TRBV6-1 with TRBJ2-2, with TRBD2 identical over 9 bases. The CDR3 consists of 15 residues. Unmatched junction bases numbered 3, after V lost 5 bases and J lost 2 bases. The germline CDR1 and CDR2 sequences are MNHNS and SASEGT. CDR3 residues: CASSRLADNTGELFF. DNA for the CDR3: TGTGCCAGCAGTCGACTAGCGGATAACACCGGGGAGCTGTTTTTT.

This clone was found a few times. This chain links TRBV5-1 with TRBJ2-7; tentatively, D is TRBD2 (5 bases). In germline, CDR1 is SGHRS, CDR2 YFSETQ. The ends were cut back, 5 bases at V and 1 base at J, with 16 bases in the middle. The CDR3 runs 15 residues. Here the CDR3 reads CASSPGGPLSYEQYF. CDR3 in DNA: TGCGCCAGCAGTCCTGGAGGACCTCTATCCTACGAGCAGTACTTC.

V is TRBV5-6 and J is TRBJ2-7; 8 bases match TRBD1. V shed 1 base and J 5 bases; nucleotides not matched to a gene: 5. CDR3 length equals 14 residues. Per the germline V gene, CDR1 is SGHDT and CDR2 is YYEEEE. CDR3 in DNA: TGTGCCAGCAGCTTGATACAGGGGGGCGACGAGCAGTACTTC. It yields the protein CASSLIQGGDEQYF.

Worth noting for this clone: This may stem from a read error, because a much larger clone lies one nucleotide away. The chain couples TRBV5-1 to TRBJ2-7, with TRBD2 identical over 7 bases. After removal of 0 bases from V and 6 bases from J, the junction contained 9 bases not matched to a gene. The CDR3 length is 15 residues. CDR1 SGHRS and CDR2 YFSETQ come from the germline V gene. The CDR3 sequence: CASSLGDYSSIEQYF. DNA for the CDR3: TGCGCCAGCAGCTTGGGGGACTACAGCTCTATCGAGCAGTACTTC.

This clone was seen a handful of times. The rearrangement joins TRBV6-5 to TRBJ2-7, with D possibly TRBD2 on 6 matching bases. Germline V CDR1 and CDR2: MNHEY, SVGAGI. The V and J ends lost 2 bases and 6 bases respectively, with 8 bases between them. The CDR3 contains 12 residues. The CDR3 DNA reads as TGTGCCAGCAGTTACGAGGAGGGCGAGCAGTACTTC. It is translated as CASSYEEGEQYF.

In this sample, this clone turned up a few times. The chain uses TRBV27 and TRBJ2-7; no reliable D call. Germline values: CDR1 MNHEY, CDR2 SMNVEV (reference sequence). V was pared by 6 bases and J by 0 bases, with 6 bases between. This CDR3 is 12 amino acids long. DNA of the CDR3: TGTGCCAGCAGGGACGCCTCCTACGAGCAGTACTTC. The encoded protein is CASRDASYEQYF.

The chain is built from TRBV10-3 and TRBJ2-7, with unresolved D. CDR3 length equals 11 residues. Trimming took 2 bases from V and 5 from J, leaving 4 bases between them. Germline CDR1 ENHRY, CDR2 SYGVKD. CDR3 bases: TGTGCCATCAGTGAGAGGGACGAGCAGTACTTC. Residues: CAISERDEQYF.

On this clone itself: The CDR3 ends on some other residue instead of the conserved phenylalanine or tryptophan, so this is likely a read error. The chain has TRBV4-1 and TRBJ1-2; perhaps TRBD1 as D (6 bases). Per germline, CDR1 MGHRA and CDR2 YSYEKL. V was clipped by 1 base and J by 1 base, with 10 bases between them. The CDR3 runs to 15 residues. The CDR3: CASSQGRGNNYGYTS. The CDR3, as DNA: TGCGCCAGCAGCCAAGGGAGGGGGAATAACTATGGCTACACCTCC.

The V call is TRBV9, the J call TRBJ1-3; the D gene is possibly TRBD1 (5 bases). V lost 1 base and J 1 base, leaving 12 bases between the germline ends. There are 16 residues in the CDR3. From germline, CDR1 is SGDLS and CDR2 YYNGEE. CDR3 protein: CASSVTGGKSGNTIYF. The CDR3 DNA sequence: TGTGCCAGCAGCGTAACCGGGGGGAAGTCTGGAAACACCATATATTTT.

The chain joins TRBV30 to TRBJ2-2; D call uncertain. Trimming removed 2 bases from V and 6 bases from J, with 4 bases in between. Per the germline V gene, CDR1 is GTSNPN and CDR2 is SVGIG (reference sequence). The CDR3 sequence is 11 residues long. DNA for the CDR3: TGTGCCTGGAGTCCGGCCGGGGAGCTGTTTTTT. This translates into CAWSPAGELFF.

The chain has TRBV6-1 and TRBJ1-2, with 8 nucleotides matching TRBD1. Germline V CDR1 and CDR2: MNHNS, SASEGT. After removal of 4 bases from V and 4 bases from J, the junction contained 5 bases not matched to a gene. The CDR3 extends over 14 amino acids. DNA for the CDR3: TGTGCCAGCAGTGCATTACAGGGGGTCTATGGCTACACCTTC. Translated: CASSALQGVYGYTF.

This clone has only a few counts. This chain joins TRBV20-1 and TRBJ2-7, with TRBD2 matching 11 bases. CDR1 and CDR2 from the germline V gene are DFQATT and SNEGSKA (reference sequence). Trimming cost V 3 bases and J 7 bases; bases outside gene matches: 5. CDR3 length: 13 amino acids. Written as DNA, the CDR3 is TGCAGTGCTAGGACTAGCGGGACTCCGGAGCAGTACTTC. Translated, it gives CSARTSGTPEQYF.

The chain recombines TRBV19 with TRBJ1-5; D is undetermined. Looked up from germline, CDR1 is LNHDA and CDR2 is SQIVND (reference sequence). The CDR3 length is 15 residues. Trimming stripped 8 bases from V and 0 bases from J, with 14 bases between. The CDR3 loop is CASSWSSYSNQPQHF. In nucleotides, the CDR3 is TGTGCCAGTTCCTGGAGCAGCTATAGCAATCAGCCCCAGCATTTT. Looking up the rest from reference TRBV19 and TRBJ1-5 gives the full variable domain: DGGITQSPKYLFRKEGQNVTLSCEQNLNHDAMYWYRQDPGQGLRLIYYSQIVNDFQKGDIAEGYSVSREKKESFPLTVTSAQKNPTAFYLCASSWSSYSNQPQHFGDGTRLSIL.